The 17 T cell receptor beta chains in this list originate from one sample, sequenced in a study of CD8+ T cells in alopecia areata. Following RNA extraction, reverse transcription yielded cDNA that acted as the sequencing template. Produced via immunoSEQ multiplex PCR; TCRdb's table is partial and in-frame only. The sample includes 130,000 to 150,000 clones, approximately 60% of them seen just once. Specimen: CD8+ T cells sorted from blood. These TCRs come from a human donor in good health.

This clone has a handful of counts. This sequence joins TRBV27 and TRBJ2-7, with 9 bases fitting TRBD2. Trimming at V came to 4 bases and at J to 0 bases, leaving 7 bases not matched to a gene. This CDR3 region has 16 residues. CDR1 is MNHEY and CDR2 is SMNVEV in the germline V gene (reference sequence). The CDR3 loop is CASSSQPSGISYEQYF. The CDR3 DNA reads as TGTGCCAGCAGTTCTCAGCCTAGCGGGATCTCCTACGAGCAGTACTTC.

With respect to this clone: This specimen includes other DNA sequences encoding the same CDR3. This chain uses TRBV29-1 with TRBJ2-7; TRBD2 agrees at 11 bases. V lost 7 bases and J lost 4; bases outside the gene matches: 3. CDR3 size: 12 residues. CDR1 and CDR2 (germline): SQVTM, ANQGSEA. The CDR3 loop is CSAGTSGYEQYF. The DNA for the CDR3 is TGCAGCGCCGGGACTAGCGGTTACGAGCAGTACTTC.

This clone was found once. V gene TRBV29-1 combines with J gene TRBJ2-1, with D possibly TRBD2 on 5 matching bases. The CDR3 runs to 18 residues. The V and J ends lost 0 bases and 0 bases respectively, with 18 bases between them. Germline CDR1 is SQVTM and CDR2 is ANQGSEA. The DNA for the CDR3 is TGCAGCGTTGAAGACCCCGAGGTTAGCGCCAGCTCCTACAATGAGCAGTTCTTC. Its translation: CSVEDPEVSASSYNEQFF.

This clone appeared a few times. This rearrangement joins TRBV5-6 to TRBJ1-4; D not certain. This CDR3 is built from 15 residues. In germline, CDR1 is SGHDT, CDR2 YYEEEE. V lost 2 bases and J 8 bases, leaving 16 bases between the germline ends. The CDR3 spells CASSLSLRPKEKLFF. The CDR3, as DNA: TGTGCCAGCAGCTTATCCTTGAGGCCAAAGGAAAAACTGTTTTTT. Full variable domain (outside the CDR3, taken from reference TRBV5-6 and TRBJ1-4): DAGVTQSPTHLIKTRGQQVTLRCSPKSGHDTVSWYQQALGQGPQFIFQYYEEEERQRGNFPDRFSGHQFPNYSSELNVNALLLGDSALYLCASSLSLRPKEKLFFGSGTQLSVL.

There are a few counts of this clone. The gene calls are TRBV11-2 and TRBJ2-3; D ambiguous. CDR3 length: 12 amino acids. Trimming pared 4 bases from V and 5 bases from J, leaving 7 bases between. Germline lookup yields CDR1 SGHAT and CDR2 FQNNGV. The CDR3 sequence: CASSSVEDTQYF. DNA for the CDR3: TGTGCCAGCAGCTCCGTGGAAGATACGCAGTATTTT.

This rearrangement joins TRBV7-2 to TRBJ2-7; weak D call: TRBD2 (5 bases). CDR1 is SGHTA and CDR2 is FQGNSA in the germline V gene. The CDR3 covers 15 residues. V lost 4 bases and J lost 5, with 18 bases in between. CDR3 sequence reads: CASSSRTSGPNEQYF. The CDR3, as DNA: TGTGCCAGCAGCTCCCGGACGAGCGGACCAAACGAGCAGTACTTC.

DNA for the CDR3: TGTGCCATCAGTGAGTCTCCGGGCAGCCAAGAGACCCAGTACTTC. Its translation is CAISESPGSQETQYF. The genes are TRBV10-3 and TRBJ2-5; no firm D call. CDR1 ENHRY and CDR2 SYGVKD come from the germline V gene. This CDR3 has 15 residues. V dropped 0 bases and J dropped 1 base, with 9 bases sitting between them.

The chain has TRBV7-9 and TRBJ2-1; 7 bases align to TRBD2. Germline values: CDR1 SEHNR, CDR2 FQNEAQ (reference sequence). V lost 6 bases and J lost 10; bases outside the gene matches: 12. The CDR3 runs 14 residues. CDR3 residues: CASRAGTNLNEQFF. The CDR3 DNA follows: TGTGCCAGCAGAGCCGGGACTAACTTGAACGAGCAGTTCTTC.

This clone was observed once. The chain has TRBV6-6 and TRBJ2-3; 11 nucleotides match TRBD2. Germline V gives CDR1 MNHNY, CDR2 SVGAGI (reference sequence). The CDR3 runs to 15 residues. Trimming took 6 bases from V and 2 from J; bases not matched to a gene: 4. CDR3 amino acids: CASSILAGATDTQYF. The CDR3 DNA is TGTGCCAGCAGCATACTAGCGGGAGCCACAGATACGCAGTATTTT.

V is TRBV27 and J is TRBJ2-4; D unclear. This CDR3 is 14 amino acids long. Deletions cut 5 bases from V and 1 base from J, with 9 bases between. CDR1 and CDR2 (germline): MNHEY, SMNVEV (reference sequence). The CDR3 loop reads CASSPAGAKNIQYF. The CDR3 nucleotides are TGTGCCAGCAGTCCTGCCGGGGCCAAAAACATTCAGTACTTC.

This sequence joins TRBV29-1 and TRBJ2-7; D might be TRBD2 (5 bases). Between the trimmed V and J ends, which lost 4 bases and 0 bases, there was a span of 10 bases. Germline CDR1 is SQVTM and CDR2 is ANQGSEA. The CDR3 contains 13 residues. The CDR3 nucleotides read TGCAGCGTTGCCGGGGATCTCTCCTACGAGCAGTACTTC. It yields the protein CSVAGDLSYEQYF.

V gene TRBV9 combines with J gene TRBJ2-1; 11 bases are shared with TRBD2. After removal of 4 bases from V and 1 base from J, the junction contained 4 bases not matched to a gene. Looked up from germline, CDR1 is SGDLS and CDR2 is YYNGEE. This CDR3 is 16 amino acids long. The CDR3 DNA follows: TGTGCCAGCAGCCCCAGACTAGCGGGATCCTACAATGAGCAGTTCTTC. This sequence encodes CASSPRLAGSYNEQFF.

This clone was observed a few times. The V call is TRBV27, the J call TRBJ2-3, with 7 bases identical to TRBD2. V shed 8 bases, J shed 2 bases, and the junction held 7 bases outside the gene matches. The germline V gene encodes CDR1 MNHEY and CDR2 SMNVEV (reference sequence). The CDR3 is 14 residues long. CDR3 sequence (DNA): TGTGCCAGCCGGCCGGGACTAACCACAGATACGCAGTATTTT. Translation: CASRPGLTTDTQYF.

Comments on this clone: A read error is possible here, since a much larger clone lies one base away. Other DNA sequences from this sample encode an identical CDR3 as well. The CDR3 protein is CASSQEGSGPHYEQYF. The CDR3 region has the DNA TGCGCCAGCAGCCAAGAGGGTAGCGGGCCGCACTACGAGCAGTACTTC. This chain joins TRBV4-1 and TRBJ2-7; 7 nucleotides line up with TRBD2. The length of the CDR3 is 16 residues. J lost 3 bases, V lost 0 bases, and 8 bases had no gene match. Per germline, CDR1 MGHRA and CDR2 YSYEKL.

This chain links TRBV5-1 with TRBJ2-1, with 7 bases identical to TRBD1. With V trimmed by 1 base and J by 3 bases, 4 bases remained unmatched. This CDR3 has 15 residues. The germline V gene has CDR1 SGHRS and CDR2 YFSETQ. The CDR3 loop reads CASSLKGALYNEQFF. The CDR3, as DNA: TGCGCCAGCAGCTTGAAGGGGGCCCTCTACAATGAGCAGTTCTTC.

This clone appeared a few times. This chain uses TRBV10-3 with TRBJ2-5; D not resolved. The CDR3 covers 20 residues. The V end lost 5 bases, the J end lost 5 bases, and 33 bases lay between the germline ends. The germline V gene has CDR1 ENHRY and CDR2 SYGVKD. As DNA, the CDR3 is TGTGCCATCAGTACCTGGAAAAAACGGTCAGTAGGAAGTACGGAGGAGACCCAGTACTTC. Its translation: CAISTWKKRSVGSTEETQYF.

Only a few counts were recorded for this clone. The J gene is TRBJ2-7, the V gene TRBV7-9; TRBD1 might be the D (6 bases). V lost 5 bases and J 2 bases, leaving 16 bases between the germline ends. The CDR3 is 15 residues long. Germline-derived CDR1 and CDR2 are SEHNR and FQNEAQ (reference sequence). CDR3 nucleotide sequence: TGTGCCAGCAGCCCCCCCTGGGACAACCCCTACGAGCAGTACTTC. Translating it yields CASSPPWDNPYEQYF. Drawing the rest from reference TRBV7-9 and TRBJ2-7, the complete variable domain is DTGVSQNPRHKITKRGQNVTFRCDPISEHNRLYWYRQTLGQGPEFLTYFQNEAQLEKSRLLSDRFSAERPKGSFSTLEIQRTEQGDSAMYLCASSPPWDNPYEQYFGPGTRLTVT.